This is a list of T cell receptor beta chains from one sample in a study of metastatic and nonmetastatic thyroid tumors. TCRdb re-called clones from the PCR reads using MiXCR. The sample has over 20,000 clones; 20% to 30% are singletons. The sequencing input was blood. These receptors all come from a female donor with papillary thyroid cancer or a benign thyroid nodule (not recorded which). Some clones in this sample may be carry-over from other donors' samples. CDR3s include the opening cysteine and the closing phenylalanine or tryptophan. Each record gives: D gene, J gene, V gene, CDR3 length, clone size, CDR3 protein, CDR3 DNA. D genes are given only for firm matches. Expanded clones get a size class; other rows say once, few or many, or leave the size out.

d_call: .; j_call: TRBJ2-1; v_call: TRBV30; cdr3_length: 14; clone_size: .; cdr3_aa: CAWSAIGGGDEQFF; cdr3_nt: TGTGCCTGGAGTGCCATAGGGGGGGGCGATGAGCAGTTCTTC
d_call: TRBD2; j_call: TRBJ2-3; v_call: TRBV3-1; cdr3_length: 17; clone_size: .; cdr3_aa: CASSPKGRAGGGDTQYF; cdr3_nt: TGTGCCAGCAGCCCCAAGGGCCGAGCGGGGGGAGGGGATACGCAGTATTTT
d_call: .; j_call: TRBJ1-5; v_call: TRBV6-5; cdr3_length: 15; clone_size: many; cdr3_aa: CASSYSWGGNQPQHF; cdr3_nt: TGTGCCAGCAGTTACTCCTGGGGTGGCAATCAGCCCCAGCATTTT
d_call: TRBD2; j_call: TRBJ2-5; v_call: TRBV7-9; cdr3_length: 16; clone_size: many; cdr3_aa: CASSLAGGPDGETQYF; cdr3_nt: TGTGCCAGCAGCTTAGCGGGAGGGCCTGACGGAGAGACCCAGTACTTC
d_call: TRBD1; j_call: TRBJ1-1; v_call: TRBV5-8; cdr3_length: 16; clone_size: .; cdr3_aa: CASSLVQGRRDTEAFF; cdr3_nt: TGTGCCAGCAGCTTGGTACAGGGGCGAAGGGACACTGAAGCTTTCTTT
d_call: .; j_call: TRBJ1-2; v_call: TRBV5-1; cdr3_length: 15; clone_size: .; cdr3_aa: CASSYSGTTNYGYTF; cdr3_nt: TGCGCCAGCAGCTACTCCGGGACCACTAACTATGGCTACACCTTC
d_call: .; j_call: TRBJ2-5; v_call: TRBV7-2; cdr3_length: 14; clone_size: many; cdr3_aa: CASSLVSGEETQYF; cdr3_nt: TGTGCCAGCAGCTTAGTAAGTGGGGAGGAGACCCAGTACTTC
d_call: TRBD2; j_call: TRBJ2-3; v_call: TRBV6-2/TRBV6-3; cdr3_length: 16; clone_size: many; cdr3_aa: CASSYRRTSGTDTQYF; cdr3_nt: TGTGCCAGCAGTTACCGACGGACTAGCGGCACAGATACGCAGTATTTT
d_call: .; j_call: TRBJ2-7; v_call: TRBV11-3; cdr3_length: 13; clone_size: once; cdr3_aa: CASRLTGGNEQYF; cdr3_nt: TGTGCCAGCAGGCTGACAGGTGGCAACGAGCAGTACTTC
d_call: TRBD2; j_call: TRBJ2-1; v_call: TRBV20-1; cdr3_length: 15; clone_size: many; cdr3_aa: CSARGGASGRNEQFF; cdr3_nt: TGCAGTGCTAGAGGCGGGGCTAGCGGGAGGAATGAGCAGTTCTTC
d_call: TRBD1; j_call: TRBJ2-3; v_call: TRBV2; cdr3_length: 14; clone_size: .; cdr3_aa: CASTSGTGRDTQYF; cdr3_nt: TGTGCCAGCACGTCCGGGACAGGTAGAGATACGCAGTATTTT
d_call: .; j_call: TRBJ1-4; v_call: TRBV4-2; cdr3_length: 17; clone_size: many; cdr3_aa: CASSQGLGRAYNEKLFF; cdr3_nt: TGTGCCAGCAGCCAAGGTTTGGGTCGCGCTTACAATGAAAAACTGTTTTTT
d_call: .; j_call: TRBJ2-7; v_call: TRBV3-1; cdr3_length: 14; clone_size: many; cdr3_aa: CASSLQTSTYEQYF; cdr3_nt: TGTGCCAGCAGCCTACAGACAAGCACCTACGAGCAGTACTTC
d_call: .; j_call: TRBJ2-2; v_call: TRBV5-1; cdr3_length: 16; clone_size: .; cdr3_aa: CASSLLSVTATGELFF; cdr3_nt: TGCGCCAGCAGCTTGCTCTCTGTGACAGCAACCGGGGAGCTGTTTTTT
d_call: TRBD1; j_call: TRBJ1-6; v_call: TRBV19; cdr3_length: 14; clone_size: .; cdr3_aa: CASTHTGGVSPLHF; cdr3_nt: TGTGCCAGTACCCATACAGGGGGTGTTTCACCCCTCCACTTT
d_call: TRBD2; j_call: TRBJ2-2; v_call: TRBV24-1; cdr3_length: 17; clone_size: .; cdr3_aa: CATSPTSGRALTGELFF; cdr3_nt: TGTGCCACCAGCCCGACTAGCGGGAGGGCCTTGACCGGGGAGCTGTTTTTT
d_call: TRBD1; j_call: TRBJ1-4; v_call: TRBV7-9; cdr3_length: 13; clone_size: many; cdr3_aa: CASSPGTGEKLFF; cdr3_nt: TGTGCCAGCAGCCCAGGGACAGGGGAAAAACTGTTTTTT
d_call: .; j_call: TRBJ1-5; v_call: TRBV20-1; cdr3_length: 12; clone_size: few; cdr3_aa: CSASVVRGPQHF; cdr3_nt: TGCAGTGCTAGCGTCGTCCGTGGGCCCCAGCATTTT
d_call: .; j_call: TRBJ2-7; v_call: TRBV6-2/TRBV6-3; cdr3_length: 15; clone_size: many; cdr3_aa: CASTLRTGSSYEQYF; cdr3_nt: TGTGCCAGCACCCTACGTACAGGGAGCTCCTACGAGCAGTACTTC
d_call: .; j_call: TRBJ1-2; v_call: TRBV6-1; cdr3_length: 14; clone_size: .; cdr3_aa: CASSGVAGLYGYTF; cdr3_nt: TGTGCCAGCAGTGGGGTGGCAGGGCTTTATGGCTACACCTTC
d_call: .; j_call: TRBJ2-3; v_call: TRBV24-1; cdr3_length: 16; clone_size: .; cdr3_aa: CATSDRVTGTADTQYF; cdr3_nt: TGTGCCACCAGTGACCGGGTGACAGGCACGGCAGATACGCAGTATTTT
d_call: .; j_call: TRBJ1-4; v_call: TRBV16; cdr3_length: 15; clone_size: .; cdr3_aa: CASSQWGATNEKLFF; cdr3_nt: TGTGCCAGCAGCCAATGGGGAGCAACTAATGAAAAACTGTTTTTT
d_call: TRBD1; j_call: TRBJ2-1; v_call: TRBV7-2; cdr3_length: 19; clone_size: medium-sized; cdr3_aa: CASSLVGFMGQGSYNEQFF; cdr3_nt: TGTGCCAGCAGCTTAGTGGGTTTCATGGGACAGGGCTCCTACAATGAGCAGTTCTTC
d_call: .; j_call: TRBJ1-1; v_call: TRBV20-1; cdr3_length: 15; clone_size: many; cdr3_aa: CSASQAPGTSVRAFF; cdr3_nt: TGCAGTGCTAGCCAAGCGCCCGGGACATCGGTTCGAGCTTTCTTT
d_call: .; j_call: TRBJ2-7; v_call: TRBV19; cdr3_length: 11; clone_size: many; cdr3_aa: CASSQKYEQYF; cdr3_nt: TGTGCCAGTAGTCAGAAGTACGAGCAGTACTTC
d_call: .; j_call: TRBJ2-2; v_call: TRBV9; cdr3_length: 14; clone_size: .; cdr3_aa: CASSEETDTGELFF; cdr3_nt: TGTGCCAGCAGCGAGGAGACGGACACCGGGGAGCTGTTTTTT
d_call: .; j_call: TRBJ1-2; v_call: TRBV5-8; cdr3_length: 13; clone_size: .; cdr3_aa: CASSLDIGYGYTF; cdr3_nt: TGTGCCAGCAGCTTGGATATCGGCTATGGCTACACCTTC
d_call: .; j_call: TRBJ2-1; v_call: TRBV19; cdr3_length: 16; clone_size: medium-sized; cdr3_aa: CASSPVHYRPYNEQFF; cdr3_nt: TGTGCCAGTTCGCCCGTTCATTACCGACCCTACAATGAGCAGTTCTTC
d_call: .; j_call: TRBJ2-2; v_call: TRBV7-8; cdr3_length: 15; clone_size: many; cdr3_aa: CASSAGRINTGELFF; cdr3_nt: TGTGCCAGCAGCGCGGGACGGATAAACACCGGGGAGCTGTTTTTT
d_call: .; j_call: TRBJ1-1; v_call: TRBV9; cdr3_length: 15; clone_size: .; cdr3_aa: CASSVVPGGSAEAFF; cdr3_nt: TGTGCCAGCAGCGTAGTTCCTGGGGGCAGCGCTGAAGCTTTCTTT
d_call: .; j_call: TRBJ1-2; v_call: TRBV28; cdr3_length: 14; clone_size: many; cdr3_aa: CASSLLTAGGGYTF; cdr3_nt: TGTGCCAGCAGTTTATTAACGGCGGGTGGAGGCTACACCTTC
d_call: .; j_call: TRBJ2-1; v_call: TRBV11-2; cdr3_length: 15; clone_size: .; cdr3_aa: CASSLQASSYNDQFF; cdr3_nt: TGTGCCAGCAGCCTACAGGCGAGCTCCTACAATGATCAGTTCTTC
d_call: .; j_call: TRBJ1-4; v_call: TRBV30; cdr3_length: 12; clone_size: few; cdr3_aa: CAWSVLREKLFF; cdr3_nt: TGTGCCTGGAGTGTACTAAGGGAAAAACTGTTTTTT
d_call: TRBD1; j_call: TRBJ2-3; v_call: TRBV6-1; cdr3_length: 14; clone_size: many; cdr3_aa: CASLGTASTDTQYF; cdr3_nt: TGTGCCAGCTTAGGGACAGCTAGCACAGATACGCAGTATTTT
d_call: TRBD1; j_call: TRBJ1-6; v_call: TRBV27; cdr3_length: 18; clone_size: medium-sized; cdr3_aa: CASSLPGRGLSYNSPLHF; cdr3_nt: TGTGCCAGCAGTTTACCGGGCAGGGGGCTTTCCTATAATTCACCCCTCCACTTT
d_call: .; j_call: TRBJ1-6; v_call: TRBV27; cdr3_length: 10; clone_size: few; cdr3_aa: CASYNSPLHF; cdr3_nt: TGTGCCAGCTATAATTCACCCCTCCACTTT
d_call: .; j_call: TRBJ1-2; v_call: TRBV2; cdr3_length: 13; clone_size: many; cdr3_aa: CASSASVEVGYTF; cdr3_nt: TGTGCCAGCAGCGCATCGGTCGAGGTTGGCTACACCTTC
d_call: TRBD2; j_call: TRBJ2-7; v_call: TRBV18; cdr3_length: 14; clone_size: many; cdr3_aa: CASSPGLGFVEQYF; cdr3_nt: TGTGCCAGCTCACCAGGACTAGGGTTTGTGGAGCAGTACTTC
d_call: .; j_call: TRBJ2-5; v_call: TRBV7-9; cdr3_length: 12; clone_size: few; cdr3_aa: CASSWDLETQYF; cdr3_nt: TGTGCCAGCAGCTGGGACTTAGAGACCCAGTACTTC
d_call: .; j_call: TRBJ1-1; v_call: TRBV19; cdr3_length: 13; clone_size: many; cdr3_aa: CASSNWGGTEAFF; cdr3_nt: TGTGCCAGTAGTAATTGGGGCGGAACTGAAGCTTTCTTT
d_call: TRBD2; j_call: TRBJ2-7; v_call: TRBV6-1; cdr3_length: 15; clone_size: .; cdr3_aa: CASSEYGGGAYEQYF; cdr3_nt: TGTGCCAGCAGTGAATATGGGGGAGGGGCCTACGAGCAGTACTTC
d_call: TRBD1; j_call: TRBJ2-2; v_call: TRBV15; cdr3_length: 15; clone_size: few; cdr3_aa: CATSRGQGTTGELFF; cdr3_nt: TGTGCCACCAGCAGAGGACAGGGGACCACCGGGGAGCTGTTTTTT
d_call: .; j_call: TRBJ2-5; v_call: TRBV5-1; cdr3_length: 13; clone_size: .; cdr3_aa: CASSFYGGETQYF; cdr3_nt: TGCGCCAGCAGCTTCTACGGGGGAGAGACCCAGTACTTC
d_call: .; j_call: TRBJ1-1; v_call: TRBV4-3; cdr3_length: 15; clone_size: .; cdr3_aa: CASSQVGRINTEAFF; cdr3_nt: TGCGCCAGCAGCCAAGTTGGAAGGATAAACACTGAAGCTTTCTTT
d_call: .; j_call: TRBJ2-5; v_call: TRBV30; cdr3_length: 13; clone_size: once; cdr3_aa: CAWMWSVGETQYF; cdr3_nt: TGTGCCTGGATGTGGAGCGTAGGAGAGACCCAGTACTTC
d_call: .; j_call: TRBJ1-1; v_call: TRBV4-2; cdr3_length: 14; clone_size: many; cdr3_aa: CASSQDQRNTEAFF; cdr3_nt: TGTGCCAGCAGCCAAGATCAGAGGAACACTGAAGCTTTCTTT
d_call: .; j_call: TRBJ1-2; v_call: TRBV4-3; cdr3_length: 13; clone_size: many; cdr3_aa: CASSQEVGYGYTF; cdr3_nt: TGCGCCAGCAGCCAAGAGGTAGGCTATGGCTACACCTTC
d_call: .; j_call: TRBJ2-7; v_call: TRBV6-1; cdr3_length: 15; clone_size: few; cdr3_aa: CASSGQFWGSYEQYF; cdr3_nt: TGTGCCAGCAGTGGACAGTTTTGGGGCTCCTACGAGCAGTACTTC
d_call: .; j_call: TRBJ2-4; v_call: TRBV11-2; cdr3_length: 14; clone_size: many; cdr3_aa: CASSFNQGMNIQYF; cdr3_nt: TGTGCCAGCAGCTTCAATCAGGGGATGAACATTCAGTACTTC
d_call: .; j_call: TRBJ1-4; v_call: TRBV4-2; cdr3_length: 16; clone_size: many; cdr3_aa: CASSQETGRDGEKLFF; cdr3_nt: TGTGCCAGCAGCCAAGAGACCGGCAGGGACGGTGAAAAACTGTTTTTT
d_call: .; j_call: TRBJ2-1; v_call: TRBV5-1; cdr3_length: 13; clone_size: .; cdr3_aa: CASSLGTSNEQFF; cdr3_nt: TGCGCCAGCAGCTTGGGGACTTCTAATGAGCAGTTCTTC
d_call: .; j_call: TRBJ2-3; v_call: TRBV20-1; cdr3_length: 11; clone_size: many; cdr3_aa: CSAIGETTQYF; cdr3_nt: TGCAGTGCCATCGGCGAGACTACGCAGTATTTT
d_call: .; j_call: TRBJ1-4; v_call: TRBV9; cdr3_length: 14; clone_size: .; cdr3_aa: CASSRGQPNEKLFF; cdr3_nt: TGTGCCAGCAGCAGAGGGCAGCCTAATGAAAAACTGTTTTTT
d_call: .; j_call: TRBJ1-4; v_call: TRBV19; cdr3_length: 15; clone_size: many; cdr3_aa: CASSIGSSGGEKLFF; cdr3_nt: TGTGCCAGTAGTATAGGAAGCTCGGGGGGCGAAAAACTGTTTTTT
d_call: .; j_call: TRBJ1-5; v_call: TRBV20-1; cdr3_length: 11; clone_size: .; cdr3_aa: CSSSGGSPQHF; cdr3_nt: TGCAGTTCTAGCGGAGGGTCGCCCCAGCATTTT
d_call: .; j_call: TRBJ1-1; v_call: TRBV6-2/TRBV6-3; cdr3_length: 13; clone_size: .; cdr3_aa: CASSGQLHTEAFF; cdr3_nt: TGTGCCAGCAGTGGACAGTTACACACGGAAGCTTTCTTT
d_call: .; j_call: TRBJ1-4; v_call: TRBV19; cdr3_length: 13; clone_size: many; cdr3_aa: CASRDTTNEKLFF; cdr3_nt: TGTGCCAGTCGGGACACAACTAATGAAAAACTGTTTTTT
d_call: .; j_call: TRBJ2-3; v_call: TRBV11-1; cdr3_length: 15; clone_size: many; cdr3_aa: CASSLLNYGTDTQYF; cdr3_nt: TGTGCCAGCAGCTTACTCAACTATGGTACAGATACGCAGTATTTT
d_call: .; j_call: TRBJ1-6; v_call: TRBV7-8; cdr3_length: 15; clone_size: .; cdr3_aa: CASSLAGGINSPLHF; cdr3_nt: TGTGCCAGCAGCTTAGCGGGGGGAATTAATTCACCCCTCCACTTT
d_call: TRBD2; j_call: TRBJ2-1; v_call: TRBV4-2; cdr3_length: 15; clone_size: once; cdr3_aa: CASSPGTSGGETQFF; cdr3_nt: TGTGCCAGCAGCCCAGGGACTAGCGGGGGTGAGACCCAGTTCTTC